Listed here are 20 T cell receptor beta chains from one sample, sequenced in a study of technical replicates of blood from a handful of donors. The table came from immunoSEQ multiplex PCR; TCRdb's copy has only in-frame clones and leaves some out. The sample contains under 80,000 clones, 94% of which appear only once. The sample taken for sequencing was T cells isolated from PBMCs. All receptors derive from a human donor in good health.

The J gene is TRBJ2-7, the V gene TRBV19; D is possibly TRBD1 (7 bases). Trimming cost V 6 bases and J 3 bases, with 15 bases left between them. Germline V lookup: CDR1 LNHDA, CDR2 SQIVND (reference sequence). The CDR3 consists of 14 residues. CDR3 in DNA: TGTGCCAGTAGAATGCGGGACAGAGGCTACGAGCAGTACTTC. Translated, it gives CASRMRDRGYEQYF.

This clone was observed once. The rearrangement links TRBV28 to TRBJ2-1; D is perhaps TRBD1 (6 bases). Trimming removed 7 bases from V and 0 bases from J, with 13 bases in between. The CDR3 runs to 15 residues. CDR1 and CDR2 from the germline V gene are MDHEN and SYDVKM. The CDR3 loop is CASNKLRGSYNEQFF. Here the CDR3 DNA reads TGTGCCAGCAATAAACTCAGGGGCTCCTACAATGAGCAGTTCTTC.

The V and J genes are TRBV6-1 and TRBJ1-2, with 10 bases matching TRBD1. With 8 bases clipped from V and 8 bases from J, the junction kept 14 bases outside the gene matches. Germline V gene sequence: CDR1 MNHNS, CDR2 SASEGT. The CDR3 has 15 residues. The chain's CDR3 is CASVKLAGTGDGYTF. The CDR3 DNA reads as TGTGCCAGCGTAAAACTGGCCGGGACAGGGGACGGCTACACCTTC.

CDR3 residues: CASSKDRETYEQYF. Written as DNA, the CDR3 is TGTGCCAGCAGTAAAGACAGGGAAACCTACGAGCAGTACTTC. The chain has TRBV6-5 and TRBJ2-7, with 7 bases matching TRBD1. This CDR3 is built from 14 residues. V shed 5 bases, J shed 2 bases, and the junction held 6 bases outside the gene matches. The germline V gene encodes CDR1 MNHEY and CDR2 SVGAGI.

In its sample, this clone was seen once. The genes are TRBV7-9 and TRBJ2-4; possible D gene TRBD1, 6 bases. Germline V gene data show CDR1 as SEHNR and CDR2 as FQNEAQ (reference sequence). The CDR3 is 17 residues long. V was shortened by 5 bases and J by 2 bases, with 19 bases between the two germline ends. The CDR3 DNA sequence: TGTGCCAGCAGCCGACTAACAGGGAGTGTGTCCAAAAACATTCAGTACTTC. It specifies CASSRLTGSVSKNIQYF.

The chain recombines TRBV27 with TRBJ1-2; 10 nucleotides agree with TRBD1. Germline V CDR1 and CDR2: MNHEY, SMNVEV (reference sequence). The V and J ends lost 6 bases and 4 bases, in that order; junction bases with no gene match: 2. The CDR3 is 13 amino acids. The CDR3 loop reads CASRTGGIYGYTF. The CDR3 DNA reads TGTGCCAGCAGGACAGGGGGCATCTATGGCTACACCTTC.

This clone was observed once. The chain combines TRBV7-9 with TRBJ1-6, with D maybe TRBD1 (6 bases). Germline CDR1 reads SEHNR; CDR2 reads FQNEAQ (reference sequence). V dropped 4 bases and J dropped 8 bases, with 15 bases sitting between them. The CDR3 runs to 15 residues. DNA for the CDR3: TGTGCCAGCAGCTCCAGGGGTTCTCGGGATTCACCCCTCCACTTT. Its protein is CASSSRGSRDSPLHF.

The CDR3 region is CASSLEQGDDAFF. The CDR3 nucleotides are TGTGCCAGCAGCTTAGAACAGGGGGATGACGCTTTCTTT. The chain is built from TRBV7-9 and TRBJ1-1; 8 bases match TRBD1. This CDR3 is 13 amino acids long. With 1 base clipped from V and 11 bases from J, the junction kept 6 bases outside the gene matches. Germline CDR1 reads SEHNR; CDR2 reads FQNEAQ (reference sequence).

V usage is TRBV1 and J usage is TRBJ2-5; TRBD2 is the table's D call, not checked against the DNA. TRBV1 is reported as a pseudogene. The CDR3 is 16 amino acids. CDR3 in DNA: TGCACCAGCAGCCAAGGGCTAGCGGGAGCTTTGGAGACCCAGTACTTC. Its translation is CTSSQGLAGALETQYF.

The chain employs TRBV5-6 and TRBJ2-7; 7 positions agree with TRBD1. This CDR3 has 14 residues. Trimming cost V 4 bases and J 0 bases; bases outside gene matches: 4. The germline V gene has CDR1 SGHDT and CDR2 YYEEEE. In nucleotides, the CDR3 is TGTGCCAGCAGCCCGGGGACAGACTCCTACGAGCAGTACTTC. It translates to CASSPGTDSYEQYF.

The genes are TRBV19 and TRBJ2-2, with D hard to call. Germline CDR1 reads LNHDA; CDR2 reads SQIVND (reference sequence). Between the trimmed V and J ends, which lost 5 bases and 1 base, there was a span of 8 bases. The CDR3 contains 14 residues. The CDR3 nucleotides are TGTGCCAGTAGTTGGGCAGAGAACACCGGGGAGCTGTTTTTT. Its protein is CASSWAENTGELFF.

CDR3 in amino acids: CSVWGEGGAGGPDTQYF. The CDR3 region has the DNA TGCAGCGTGTGGGGGGAAGGTGGAGCGGGAGGGCCAGATACGCAGTATTTT. The V call is TRBV29-1, the J call TRBJ2-3; 10 positions match TRBD2. Germline lookup yields CDR1 SQVTM and CDR2 ANQGSEA. V lost 6 bases, J lost 4 bases, and 16 bases stayed unmatched. The CDR3 length is 17 residues.

The chain links TRBV9 to TRBJ1-1; unclear D gene. The CDR3 is made up of 16 amino acids. V lost 4 bases and J 4 bases, leaving 20 bases between the germline ends. Germline CDR1 and CDR2: SGDLS and YYNGEE. The CDR3 sequence is CASSPLTGVRSTEAFF. DNA for the CDR3: TGTGCCAGCAGCCCTCTTACCGGGGTCAGAAGCACTGAAGCTTTCTTT.

V is TRBV11-2 and J is TRBJ1-1, with a possible D match to TRBD1 (5 bases). The CDR3 is made up of 18 amino acids. Germline V gene lookup returns CDR1 SGHAT and CDR2 FQNNGV. V lost 3 bases, J lost 0 bases, and 20 bases lay in between. CDR3 DNA sequence: TGTGCCAGCAGCTTCCCTCGGATTGGGGGGGGGTTGAACACTGAAGCTTTCTTT. As protein: CASSFPRIGGGLNTEAFF.

The J gene is TRBJ2-2, the V gene TRBV7-9, with 8 bases identical to TRBD1. Germline V gene lookup returns CDR1 SEHNR and CDR2 FQNEAQ (reference sequence). The CDR3 covers 14 residues. The trim removed 2 bases at V and 6 bases at J, leaving 2 bases unmatched. CDR3 DNA sequence: TGTGCCAGCAGCTTAACGACAGGGGCCGGGGAGCTGTTTTTT. This gives the protein CASSLTTGAGELFF.

The J gene is TRBJ1-5, the V gene TRBV10-3; 9 bases map to TRBD1. The V gene end was trimmed by 2 bases and the J gene end by 6 bases; junction bases not matched to a gene: 5. The CDR3 contains 15 residues. The germline V gene has CDR1 ENHRY and CDR2 SYGVKD. The CDR3 DNA is TGTGCCATCAGTGAGCAGGGACAGGGTATTCAGCCCCAGCATTTT. Translated, it gives CAISEQGQGIQPQHF.

The CDR3 sequence: CASSIGTTQETQYF. The CDR3 DNA reads TGTGCCAGTAGTATAGGGACAACTCAAGAGACCCAGTACTTC. This chain links TRBV19 with TRBJ2-5; tentatively, D is TRBD1 (5 bases). Germline V gene data show CDR1 as LNHDA and CDR2 as SQIVND (reference sequence). This CDR3 is 14 amino acids long. V was trimmed by 1 base and J by 2 bases, leaving 8 bases between them.

About this clone: Its ends do not fully match the called genes, so a read error is possible. The V call is TRBV7-7, the J call TRBJ2-5, with D possibly TRBD2 on 7 matching bases. The CDR3 contains 13 residues. CDR1 SSHAT and CDR2 FNYEAQ come from the germline V gene (reference sequence). CDR3 nucleotides: TGTGCTAGCAGCTTAGGGGGGGATGAGACCCAGTACTTC. It encodes CASSLGGDETQYF.

The V and J genes are TRBV6-5 and TRBJ2-7; D not certain. Trimming removed 4 bases from V and 6 bases from J, with 7 bases in between. The CDR3 length is 11 residues. CDR1 is MNHEY, CDR2 SVGAGI, per germline. This chain's CDR3 is CASSWLGEQYF. The CDR3 nucleotides read TGTGCCAGCAGTTGGCTTGGCGAGCAGTACTTC.

The CDR3 DNA reads TGTGCCAGCATAGGGGGCACTGAAGCTTTCTTT. Its translation is CASIGGTEAFF. V and J are TRBV11-2 and TRBJ1-1, with D maybe TRBD1 (6 bases). The germline V and J ends were trimmed by 7 bases and 4 bases, with 7 bases remaining between them. The CDR3 is 11 amino acids. CDR1 is SGHAT and CDR2 is FQNNGV in the germline V gene.